Given below is one T cell receptor (beta chain) in context. The antigen remains unidentified. This specimen comes from a study of type 1 regulatory T cells. About the study: An in vitro protocol generated T-allo10, a Tr1-enriched, alloantigen-specific CD4 T cell product. Study-wide results and caveats: Compared with non-Tr1 cells, Tr1 cells showed a narrower TCR repertoire.

TCRdb passed the reads through MiXCR, listing each CDR3 protein once. The repertoire holds about 71,000 distinct CDR3 sequences, with less than 25% as singletons. Looked up from germline, CDR1 is SGHDT and CDR2 is YYEEEE. Trimming removed 4 bases at V and 0 bases at J, with 7 bases between. The CDR3 runs to 14 residues. The sequenced sample was cultured type 1 regulatory T (Tr1) cells, either the whole culture or a sorted fraction (not recorded which). The origin of this receptor is a human donor in good health. The chain uses TRBV5-6 and TRBJ2-2; perhaps TRBD1 as D (5 bases). The CDR3: CASSQGSNTGELFF. The CDR3 nucleotides read TGTGCCAGCAGCCAGGGATCGAACACCGGGGAGCTGTTTTTT.